This T cell receptor (beta chain) was sequenced for a study of human T cells and chemical hapten exposure. TCRdb recomputed calls from the RACE reads with MiXCR, one row per CDR3 protein. The table records around 67,000 distinct CDR3 sequences, about 9% of them present only once. As to time point: patch test 2, 6 weeks after DPC sensitization. Treatment here: therapeutic diphenylcyclopropenone sensitization with weekly scalp DPC. CDR1 and CDR2 (germline): SQVTM, ANQGSEA. V was clipped by 6 bases and J by 2 bases, with 10 bases between them. This CDR3 contains 13 residues. This chain connects TRBV29-1 to TRBJ2-2; possible D gene TRBD1, 6 bases. The sample consisted of whole blood, taken in connection with sensitization to the hapten diphenylcyclopropenone (DPC). The TCR comes from a woman aged 50 to 60 with alopecia areata. Some clones in this sample may be carry-over from other donors' samples. This chain's CDR3 is CSVDRINTGELFF. For the CDR3, the DNA is TGCAGCGTGGACAGAATCAACACCGGGGAGCTGTTTTTT.